The sequence of this T cell receptor beta chain was determined in a study of beta chain features in type 1 diabetes. Study-wide points: Shortening of TCRB CDR3s, moderate but significant, appeared in all four CD4+ subsets of Type 1 diabetes patients. Sequencing from cDNA could over-represent high-TCR-expressing cells.

The whole isolated RNA underwent reverse transcription, so sequencing captured expressed TCRB transcripts. Naive, central memory and regulatory T cell samples produced a mean of about 3.5 million reads. Libraries were prepared by immunoSEQ multiplex PCR; TCRdb keeps only in-frame clonotypes and omits some of them. The repertoire holds under 400,000 clones, with around 20% as singletons. Turning to this clone: What it binds is unknown.

The specimen sequenced was naive CD4+ T cells from blood. The TCR originated in a woman younger than 30 in good health.

The CDR3 spells CASSWGLAGETQYF. The CDR3, as DNA: TGCGCCAGCAGCTGGGGATTAGCGGGAGAGACCCAGTACTTC. The V gene is TRBV5-1, the J gene TRBJ2-5; the match to TRBD2 covers 7 bases. Germline V gene sequence: CDR1 SGHRS, CDR2 YFSETQ. This CDR3 spans 14 amino acids. Unmatched junction bases numbered 6, after V lost 3 bases and J lost 4 bases.